One and the same sample provided the 25 T cell receptor beta chains below, sequenced in a study of PD-L1 blockade in urothelial cancer. Data came from immunoSEQ multiplex PCR; TCRdb stores just in-frame clones and leaves some out. Among tens of thousands of clones listed, roughly 82% were seen once. The source material was PBMCs, sampled around atezolizumab (anti-PD-L1) treatment. The receptors derive from an older man with urothelial cancer.

The V call is TRBV2, the J call TRBJ2-1, with 7 bases matching TRBD1. The germline V gene encodes CDR1 SNHLY and CDR2 FYNNEI. There are 15 residues in the CDR3. After removal of 4 bases from V and 5 bases from J, the junction contained 8 bases not matched to a gene. Here the CDR3 DNA reads TGTGCCAGCAGTGGGCGGCGGACAGGAAACAATGAGCAGTTCTTC. Protein: CASSGRRTGNNEQFF.

The chain recombines TRBV6-5 with TRBJ2-4, with 7 bases lining up with TRBD2. Germline-derived CDR1 and CDR2 are MNHEY and SVGAGI. The trim removed 6 bases at V and 2 bases at J, leaving 4 bases unmatched. This CDR3 comprises 14 residues. The DNA for the CDR3 is TGTGCCAGCAGGCCGGGGGGAACCAAAAACATTCAGTACTTC. Its translation: CASRPGGTKNIQYF.

In DNA, the CDR3 is TGTGCCAGCAGCTCCCCCGGACAGGGTTACGAGCAGTACTTC. This codes for CASSSPGQGYEQYF. The rearrangement uses TRBV5-4 and TRBJ2-7; 8 bases are shared with TRBD1. With 3 bases clipped from V and 4 bases from J, the junction kept 6 bases outside the gene matches. The CDR3 is made up of 14 amino acids. Germline V gives CDR1 SGHNT, CDR2 YYREEE (reference sequence).

CDR3 residues: CANGGNTGELFF. CDR3 nucleotides: TGTGCCAACGGGGGAAACACCGGGGAGCTGTTTTTT. The V gene is TRBV28, the J gene TRBJ2-2; the D gene is possibly TRBD2 (6 bases). Germline V gene lookup returns CDR1 MDHEN and CDR2 SYDVKM. The CDR3 consists of 12 residues. Trimming took 10 bases from V and 2 from J, leaving 8 bases between them.

CDR3 amino acids: CASSLGPTSGNTGELFF. The CDR3 DNA sequence: TGTGCCAGCAGCTTAGGCCCGACTAGCGGGAACACCGGGGAGCTGTTTTTT. The rearrangement joins TRBV11-2 to TRBJ2-2, with TRBD2 matching 9 bases. The CDR3 covers 17 residues. With V trimmed by 1 base and J by 1 base, 4 bases remained unmatched. Per the germline V gene, CDR1 is SGHAT and CDR2 is FQNNGV.

This chain connects TRBV7-2 to TRBJ1-6; D possibly corresponds to TRBD1 (6 bases). Germline V gene lookup returns CDR1 SGHTA and CDR2 FQGNSA. The CDR3 extends over 15 amino acids. Trimming stripped 3 bases from V and 7 bases from J, with 13 bases between. The DNA for the CDR3 is TGTGCCAGCAGCTTTCAGAGGGGGTCGAATTCACCCCTCCACTTT. Translation: CASSFQRGSNSPLHF. The full variable domain, rest sourced from reference TRBV7-2 and TRBJ1-6, is GAGVSQSPSNKVTEKGKDVELRCDPISGHTALYWYRQSLGQGLEFLIYFQGNSAPDKSGLPSDRFSAERTGGSVSTLTIQRTQQEDSAVYLCASSFQRGSNSPLHFGNGTRLTVT.

The chain uses TRBV5-1 and TRBJ2-3; TRBD2 agrees at 15 bases. Germline loops: CDR1 SGHRS, CDR2 YFSETQ. Unmatched junction bases numbered 17, after V lost 0 bases and J lost 3 bases. The CDR3 sequence is 22 residues long. The CDR3 coding sequence is TGCGCCAGCAGCTTGGTGGCAGGGCAAGGACTAGCGGGAGGGCGCGTAACAGATACGCAGTATTTT. This codes for CASSLVAGQGLAGGRVTDTQYF.

In this sample, this clone turned up a few times. The rearrangement joins TRBV7-2 to TRBJ2-3; possible D gene TRBD2, 6 bases. This CDR3 has 15 residues. Germline V gene lookup returns CDR1 SGHTA and CDR2 FQGNSA. The V gene lost 4 bases and the J gene lost 8 bases, with 19 bases spanning the gap. The CDR3 DNA follows: TGTGCCAGCAGCTCCGAGGCAGGGTCCGGGGGTACGCAGTATTTT. This encodes CASSSEAGSGGTQYF.

The genes are TRBV5-5 and TRBJ2-7; 9 positions agree with TRBD1. CDR3 size: 14 residues. Per the germline V gene, CDR1 is SGHKS and CDR2 is YYEKEE (reference sequence). Trimming removed 4 bases from V and 7 bases from J; junction bases left unmatched: 9. CDR3 amino acids: CASSLYRGPREQYF. CDR3 sequence (DNA): TGTGCCAGCAGCCTCTACAGGGGGCCTAGAGAGCAGTACTTC.

The chain couples TRBV6-1 to TRBJ1-5; D is possibly TRBD1 (5 bases). There are 15 residues in the CDR3. Trimming stripped 7 bases from V and 6 bases from J, with 19 bases between. Germline V gene sequence: CDR1 MNHNS, CDR2 SASEGT. CDR3 loop: CASTGGRGGGQPQHF. The CDR3 region has the DNA TGTGCCAGCACGGGAGGGAGGGGCGGGGGTCAGCCCCAGCATTTT.

For the CDR3, the DNA is TGTGCCAGCAGCTTGGTAGGACAGGGGGCTGAAGCTTTCTTT. It encodes CASSLVGQGAEAFF. J is TRBJ1-1 and V is TRBV5-4; 10 positions match TRBD1. Germline V gives CDR1 SGHNT, CDR2 YYREEE (reference sequence). With 0 bases clipped from V and 6 bases from J, the junction kept 2 bases outside the gene matches. The length of the CDR3 is 14 residues. Using reference TRBV5-4 and TRBJ1-1 for the parts outside the CDR3, the full variable domain is ETGVTQSPTHLIKTRGQQVTLRCSSQSGHNTVSWYQQALGQGPQFIFQYYREEENGRGNFPPRFSGLQFPNYSSELNVNALELDDSALYLCASSLVGQGAEAFFGQGTRLTVV.

There are a few counts of this clone. The chain uses TRBV7-2 and TRBJ2-3; D is unresolved. CDR3 size: 12 residues. The germline V gene encodes CDR1 SGHTA and CDR2 FQGNSA. The V and J ends lost 5 bases and 2 bases respectively, with 5 bases between them. The CDR3 region has the DNA TGTGCCAGCAGCCCGTACACAGATACGCAGTATTTT. Its protein is CASSPYTDTQYF. The full variable domain, completed using reference TRBV7-2 and TRBJ2-3, is GAGVSQSPSNKVTEKGKDVELRCDPISGHTALYWYRQSLGQGLEFLIYFQGNSAPDKSGLPSDRFSAERTGGSVSTLTIQRTQQEDSAVYLCASSPYTDTQYFGPGTRLTVL.

The V call is TRBV7-2, the J call TRBJ1-5; no reliable D call. Per germline, CDR1 SGHTA and CDR2 FQGNSA. V was pared by 5 bases and J by 12 bases, with 17 bases between. The CDR3 is 13 amino acids. DNA for the CDR3: TGTGCCAGCAGCGCGTCCCCCCCTGAGGTCCAGCATTTT. Protein sequence: CASSASPPEVQHF.

The chain couples TRBV14 to TRBJ2-2; 7 bases map to TRBD1. V shed 6 bases and J 4 bases; nucleotides not matched to a gene: 8. In germline, CDR1 is SGHDN, CDR2 FVKESK. The CDR3 has 15 amino acids. The CDR3 coding sequence is TGTGCCAGCAGTCGACAGGGCCCGATCACCGGGGAGCTGTTTTTT. Translation gives CASSRQGPITGELFF.

This chain connects TRBV2 to TRBJ2-7; weak D call: TRBD1 (6 bases). Trimming removed 11 bases from V and 3 bases from J, with 17 bases in between. This CDR3 contains 13 residues. Looked up from germline, CDR1 is SNHLY and CDR2 is FYNNEI. The CDR3 spells CAGARQESYEQYF. In nucleotides, the CDR3 is TGTGCCGGCGCGAGACAGGAAAGCTACGAGCAGTACTTC.

The chain uses TRBV5-4 and TRBJ2-2, with 7 bases matching TRBD1. The junction had 10 bases not matched to a gene; V was cut back by 10 bases and J by 4 bases. Per germline, CDR1 SGHNT and CDR2 YYREEE (reference sequence). The CDR3 covers 14 residues. CDR3 sequence reads: CASLRQGGTGELFF. The CDR3 coding sequence is TGTGCCTCCCTTAGACAGGGCGGCACCGGGGAGCTGTTTTTT.

By its share, this clone is medium-sized (0.01 to 0.1%). The V and J genes are TRBV7-9 and TRBJ2-7, with D possibly TRBD2 on 6 matching bases. Germline V gene sequence: CDR1 SEHNR, CDR2 FQNEAQ (reference sequence). The CDR3 loop spans 16 amino acids. The germline V and J ends were trimmed by 4 bases and 6 bases, with 22 bases remaining between them. The CDR3 protein is CASSSLLGTGPLEQYF. CDR3 nucleotide sequence: TGTGCCAGCAGCTCCCTTCTCGGGACTGGCCCCCTCGAGCAGTACTTC.

The rearrangement uses TRBV28 and TRBJ2-1; 7 bases map to TRBD1. V lost 7 bases and J lost 7; bases outside the gene matches: 13. Germline V gene data show CDR1 as MDHEN and CDR2 as SYDVKM. The CDR3 totals 15 residues. CDR3 region: CASTEQGTKGNEQFF. The CDR3 DNA reads TGTGCCAGCACTGAACAGGGGACCAAGGGAAATGAGCAGTTCTTC.

The rearrangement links TRBV18 to TRBJ2-1; 11 bases line up with TRBD2. This CDR3 has 15 residues. Germline V gives CDR1 KGHSH, CDR2 LQKENI. Trimming cost V 6 bases and J 2 bases; bases outside gene matches: 3. The CDR3 DNA reads TGTGCCAGCTCCCCTAGCGGGGGGACCTACAATGAGCAGTTCTTC. Protein: CASSPSGGTYNEQFF. Using reference TRBV18 and TRBJ2-1 for the parts outside the CDR3, the full variable domain is NAGVMQNPRHLVRRRGQEARLRCSPMKGHSHVYWYRQLPEEGLKFMVYLQKENIIDESGMPKERFSAEFPKEGPSILRIQQVVRGDSAAYFCASSPSGGTYNEQFFGPGTRLTVL.

This chain uses TRBV9 with TRBJ2-2, with D perhaps TRBD1 (6 bases). Germline V lookup: CDR1 SGDLS, CDR2 YYNGEE. The CDR3 consists of 15 residues. Trimming removed 3 bases from V and 3 bases from J, with 12 bases in between. CDR3 DNA: TGTGCCAGCAGCGCCCAGGGGAAGGACACCGGGGAGCTGTTTTTT. This gives the protein CASSAQGKDTGELFF.

The chain carries TRBV2 and TRBJ2-7; 11 nucleotides align to TRBD1. The V segment lost 6 bases and the J segment 2 bases; nucleotides outside the gene matches: 6. The CDR3 totals 15 residues. Per the germline V gene, CDR1 is SNHLY and CDR2 is FYNNEI. CDR3 residues: CASRRRDRGTYEQYF. The CDR3 bases are TGTGCCAGCAGAAGAAGGGACAGGGGGACCTACGAGCAGTACTTC.

This clone came up a few times. This chain joins TRBV29-1 and TRBJ1-1, with D perhaps matching TRBD1 (5 bases). V shed 7 bases and J shed 1 base, with 10 bases lying between them. The CDR3 totals 12 residues. Germline CDR1 SQVTM, CDR2 ANQGSEA. CDR3 in amino acids: CSAGGKNTEAFF. DNA of the CDR3: TGCAGCGCGGGGGGGAAGAACACTGAAGCTTTCTTT. Full variable domain (remainder filled in from reference TRBV29-1 and TRBJ1-1): SAVISQKPSRDICQRGTSLTIQCQVDSQVTMMFWYRQQPGQSLTLIATANQGSEATYESGFVIDKFPISRPNLTFSTLTVSNMSPEDSSIYLCSAGGKNTEAFFGQGTRLTVV.

This clone has a single count. The V gene is TRBV18, the J gene TRBJ2-1; no clear D. The CDR3 runs to 12 residues. Trimming took 3 bases from V and 13 from J, leaving 13 bases between them. The germline gives CDR1 KGHSH, CDR2 LQKENI. This CDR3 is CASSPEASGQFF. The CDR3 DNA reads as TGTGCCAGCTCACCGGAAGCCTCAGGTCAGTTCTTC. The full variable domain, completed using reference TRBV18 and TRBJ2-1, is NAGVMQNPRHLVRRRGQEARLRCSPMKGHSHVYWYRQLPEEGLKFMVYLQKENIIDESGMPKERFSAEFPKEGPSILRIQQVVRGDSAAYFCASSPEASGQFFGPGTRLTVL.

As to this clone: Additional DNA sequences in this sample encode the identical CDR3. V usage is TRBV2 and J usage is TRBJ2-7; TRBD2 agrees at 10 bases. The V and J ends lost 7 bases and 5 bases, in that order; junction bases with no gene match: 2. The CDR3 contains 12 residues. Germline V lookup: CDR1 SNHLY, CDR2 FYNNEI. The CDR3 reads CASKGLAHEQYF. CDR3 DNA sequence: TGTGCCAGCAAGGGACTAGCGCACGAGCAGTACTTC.

This chain joins TRBV19 and TRBJ2-1, with D perhaps matching TRBD1 (6 bases). Germline CDR1 LNHDA, CDR2 SQIVND (reference sequence). The V end lost 5 bases, the J end lost 6 bases, and 11 bases lay between the germline ends. The CDR3 is 13 amino acids. The CDR3 region is CASSVTGSNEQFF. CDR3 in DNA: TGTGCCAGTAGTGTGACAGGTTCCAATGAGCAGTTCTTC.